This T cell receptor (beta chain) came from a study of lymphopenia after photon versus proton radiotherapy. Profiling relied on immunoSEQ multiplex PCR, and the TCRdb table lists in-frame clones only, not all of them. This sample has 150,000 to 200,000 clones; about 88% occur once, and the top ten carry approximately 4.7%. Overall study results and limits: In patients who died, overall survival fell as post-nadir TCR diversity dropped more. Proton therapy kept repertoires fairly stable, unlike photons, which gained effector/memory cells. After lymphocyte nadir, photon-treated repertoires showed oligoclonal expansion, especially CD8+ Temra.

This clone appeared a single time. The antigen remains undetermined. This clonotype originated in a man aged 50 or older with gastric cancer. This specimen consisted of peripheral blood, obtained from a patient treated with photon-based radiotherapy.

CDR3 nucleotides: TGTGCCAGCAGCTCGAGGACGTTCGATGAAAAACTGTTTTTT. Translation gives CASSSRTFDEKLFF. This chain connects TRBV4-2 to TRBJ1-4; D gene ambiguous. The CDR3 totals 14 residues. The germline V gene encodes CDR1 LGHNA and CDR2 YNFKEQ. The V end lost 5 bases, the J end lost 6 bases, and 13 bases lay between the germline ends.